The source of this TCR beta chain is a study of T-cell reconstitution after alpha-beta-depleted transplantation in children. This clonotype was seen many times. Preparation of the TCRbeta library used unique molecular identifiers. Via MiXCR, TCRdb re-called the PCR reads, giving one row per CDR3 protein. The sample lists over 400,000 distinct CDR3 sequences; roughly an eighth were seen once. The sequence was collected from a human donor who donated a stem cell graft to a child with combined immunodeficiency. The sample was PBMCs from the stem cell graft donor, taken from the stem cell graft.

The CDR3 nucleotides are TGCGCCAGCAGCCTGGGACTAGCCCCCTACAATGAGCAGTTCTTC. Translation: CASSLGLAPYNEQFF. The genes are TRBV4-3 and TRBJ2-1; TRBD2 matches 9 bases. This CDR3 spans 15 amino acids. After removal of 4 bases from V and 2 bases from J, the junction contained 3 bases not matched to a gene. The germline gives CDR1 LGHNA, CDR2 YSLEER.